A selection of T cell receptor beta chains follows, all from one sample in a study of blood T cell repertoires in COVID-19. TCRdb's copy holds only in-frame clones and misses some; the assay was immunoSEQ multiplex PCR. The sample includes about 18,000 clones, 87% of them seen just once. Sequences were obtained from peripheral blood. The origin of the receptors is a human donor in a cohort sampled during active COVID-19. Each CDR3 is given without its conserved first and last residue.

J gene | V gene | CDR3 protein
TRBJ2-7 | TRBV5-1 | ASSLAGEQY
TRBJ2-3 | TRBV6-5 | ASSYQSSGGRDTQY
TRBJ2-7 | TRBV6-5 | ASSPGWGDLHEQY
TRBJ1-2 | TRBV2 | ASSVLEGTGYT
TRBJ1-2 | TRBV5-6 | ASSSQDRIDGYT
TRBJ2-7 | TRBV5-1 | ASSLGGTGLHEQY
TRBJ2-7 | TRBV9 | ASSTAGLGEQY
TRBJ1-6 | TRBV5-1 | ARLWHRANSPLH
TRBJ2-5 | TRBV18 | ASSPVRGRETQY
TRBJ2-7 | TRBV4-1 | ASSQTVSYEQY
TRBJ1-4 | TRBV7-9 | ASTPPGAILLF
TRBJ2-7 | TRBV7-2 | ASSLMRVGEQY
TRBJ2-7 | TRBV5-1 | ASSLEPLGQGAGEQY
TRBJ2-1 | TRBV24-1 | ATSDSTPYNEQF
TRBJ2-7 | TRBV6-5 | ASSSHLAGGNYEQY
TRBJ2-7 | TRBV4-3 | ASSQDPTGREQY
TRBJ1-1 | TRBV2 | ASRPDSFGTEAF
TRBJ1-6 | TRBV6-5 | ASSYSTGAISPLH
TRBJ1-6 | TRBV12-5 | ASGLGQGAHSPLH
TRBJ2-3 | TRBV6-4 | ASSDSTGGPDTQY
TRBJ1-1 | TRBV7-6 | ASSENWNRREEAF
TRBJ1-4 | TRBV19 | ASSMEQAKLF
TRBJ2-7 | TRBV6-5 | ASSKGQDYEQY
TRBJ2-7 | TRBV9 | ASSTTGNPFYEQY
TRBJ2-5 | TRBV6-4 | ASSGPWTGAYQETQY
TRBJ2-3 | TRBV3-1/TRBV3-2 | ASSQGVVLMYDTQY
TRBJ1-3 | TRBV10-3 | AISESPGNGNTIY
TRBJ1-1 | TRBV6-6 | ASSYESNTEAF
TRBJ2-2 | TRBV7-9 | ASSLGIAAGELF
TRBJ1-5 | TRBV18 | ASSRGGDNQPQH
TRBJ1-2 | TRBV2 | ANPLGQGGIDYGYT
TRBJ2-4 | TRBV15 | ATSRDRGTKNIQY
TRBJ2-1 | TRBV10-3 | AISEGDRTYYNEQF
TRBJ1-6 | TRBV27 | ASSIRQGVDSPLH
TRBJ1-6 | TRBV2 | ASSVDTFHSPLH
TRBJ2-7 | TRBV27 | ASSFGGSSYEQY
TRBJ1-4 | TRBV3-1/TRBV3-2 | ASSQGAEKLF
TRBJ2-7 | TRBV18 | ASSPVASPSYEQY
TRBJ1-1 | TRBV5-6 | ASSQGPRVRVRTEAF
TRBJ2-7 | TRBV12-3/TRBV12-4 | ASKQGHPYEQY
TRBJ1-1 | TRBV15 | ATSRGEEVNTEAF
TRBJ1-2 | TRBV7-2 | ASSSSGFYGYT
TRBJ2-5 | TRBV27 | ASSQLAGGQETQY
TRBJ2-7 | TRBV7-9 | ASSVGGDSYEQY
TRBJ2-1 | TRBV19 | ASSAGRGGSYNEQF
TRBJ2-2 | TRBV5-4 | ASSLSDSPGELF
TRBJ2-7 | TRBV7-9 | ASSSSGLQTYEQY
TRBJ2-7 | TRBV6-5 | ASTRGLPPYEQY
TRBJ1-5 | TRBV29-1 | SAGKVVQGGQPQH
TRBJ2-3 | TRBV5-1 | ASSFEGGPRTQY
TRBJ1-1 | TRBV9 | ASSVEAGRNTEAF
TRBJ1-5 | TRBV18 | ASSPDAGRRQPQH
TRBJ2-1 | TRBV3-1/TRBV3-2 | ASSQDWGGAYNEQF
TRBJ2-6 | TRBV5-1 | ASSSGREGANVLT
TRBJ2-5 | TRBV7-2 | ASSLRGETQY